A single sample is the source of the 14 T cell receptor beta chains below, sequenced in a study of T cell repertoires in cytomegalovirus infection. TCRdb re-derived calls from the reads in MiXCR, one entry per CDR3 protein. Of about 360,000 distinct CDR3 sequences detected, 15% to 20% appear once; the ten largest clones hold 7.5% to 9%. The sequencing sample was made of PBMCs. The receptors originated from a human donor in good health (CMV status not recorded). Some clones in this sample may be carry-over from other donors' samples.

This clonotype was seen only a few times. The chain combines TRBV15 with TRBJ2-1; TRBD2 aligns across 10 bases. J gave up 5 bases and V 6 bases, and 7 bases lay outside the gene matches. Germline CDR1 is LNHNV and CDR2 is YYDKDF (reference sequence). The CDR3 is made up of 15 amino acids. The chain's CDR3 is CATRKAGGLNNEQFF. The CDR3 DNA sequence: TGTGCCACCAGGAAAGCGGGGGGGCTCAACAATGAGCAGTTCTTC.

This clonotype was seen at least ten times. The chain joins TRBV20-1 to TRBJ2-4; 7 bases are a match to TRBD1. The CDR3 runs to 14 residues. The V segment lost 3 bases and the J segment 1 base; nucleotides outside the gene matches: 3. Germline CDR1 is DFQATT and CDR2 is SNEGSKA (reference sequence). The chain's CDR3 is CSASRGLAKNIQYF. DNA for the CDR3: TGCAGTGCTAGTAGGGGGCTGGCCAAAAACATTCAGTACTTC.

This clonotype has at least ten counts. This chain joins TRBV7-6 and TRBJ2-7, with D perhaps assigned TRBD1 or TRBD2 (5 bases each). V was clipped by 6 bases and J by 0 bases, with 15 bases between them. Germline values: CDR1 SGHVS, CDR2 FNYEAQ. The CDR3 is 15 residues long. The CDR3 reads CASSSGTASSYEQYF. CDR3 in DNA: TGTGCCAGCAGTTCCGGGACGGCGAGCTCCTACGAGCAGTACTTC.

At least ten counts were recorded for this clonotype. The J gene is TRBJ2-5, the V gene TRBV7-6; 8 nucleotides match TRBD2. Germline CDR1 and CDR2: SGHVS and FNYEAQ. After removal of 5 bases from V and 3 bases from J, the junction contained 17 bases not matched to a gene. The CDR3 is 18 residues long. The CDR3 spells CASSREHRLAGIEETQYF. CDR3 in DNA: TGTGCCAGCAGCCGTGAACACCGATTAGCGGGGATCGAAGAGACCCAGTACTTC. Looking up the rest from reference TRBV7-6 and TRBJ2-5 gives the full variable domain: GAGVSQSPRYKVTKRGQDVALRCDPISGHVSLYWYRQALGQGPEFLTYFNYEAQQDKSGLPNDRFSAERPEGSISTLTIQRTEQRDSAMYRCASSREHRLAGIEETQYFGPGTRLLVL.

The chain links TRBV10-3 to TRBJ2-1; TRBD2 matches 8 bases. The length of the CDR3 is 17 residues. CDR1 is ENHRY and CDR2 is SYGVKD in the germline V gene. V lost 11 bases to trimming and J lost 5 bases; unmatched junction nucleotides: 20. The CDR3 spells CAAAGLENLRGHNEQFF. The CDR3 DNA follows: TGTGCCGCTGCGGGACTAGAAAACCTTAGGGGCCACAATGAGCAGTTCTTC.

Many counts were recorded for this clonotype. The CDR3 protein is CASSFNLYRQETQYF. For the CDR3, the DNA is TGTGCCAGCAGCTTTAATTTGTACAGACAAGAGACCCAGTACTTC. The V and J genes are TRBV7-2 and TRBJ2-5; D uncertain. Germline V gene data show CDR1 as SGHTA and CDR2 as FQGNSA. CDR3 size: 15 residues. Trimming shortened V by 3 bases and J by 2 bases, and 13 bases separated the two germline ends.

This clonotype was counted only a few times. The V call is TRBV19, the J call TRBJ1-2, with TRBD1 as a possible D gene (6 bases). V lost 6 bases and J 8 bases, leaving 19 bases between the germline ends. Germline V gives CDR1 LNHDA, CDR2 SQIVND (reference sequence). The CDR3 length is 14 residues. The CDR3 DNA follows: TGTGCCAGTAGCCGCCAGACAGGAGTGGGGGGCTACACCTTC. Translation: CASSRQTGVGGYTF.

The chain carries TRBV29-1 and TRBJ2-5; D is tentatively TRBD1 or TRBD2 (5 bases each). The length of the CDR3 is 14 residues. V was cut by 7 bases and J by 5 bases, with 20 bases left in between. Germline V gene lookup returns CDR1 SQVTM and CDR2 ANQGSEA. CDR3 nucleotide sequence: TGCAGCGGCAGTTTGGGGGACCACTTTGAGACCCAGTACTTC. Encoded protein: CSGSLGDHFETQYF.

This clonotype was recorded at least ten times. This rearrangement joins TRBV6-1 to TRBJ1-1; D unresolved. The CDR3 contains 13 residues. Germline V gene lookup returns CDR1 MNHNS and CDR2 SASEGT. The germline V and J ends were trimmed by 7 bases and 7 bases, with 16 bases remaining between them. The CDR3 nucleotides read TGTGCCAGCAATCCCAATAGGGCAGGTGAAGCTTTCTTT. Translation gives CASNPNRAGEAFF.

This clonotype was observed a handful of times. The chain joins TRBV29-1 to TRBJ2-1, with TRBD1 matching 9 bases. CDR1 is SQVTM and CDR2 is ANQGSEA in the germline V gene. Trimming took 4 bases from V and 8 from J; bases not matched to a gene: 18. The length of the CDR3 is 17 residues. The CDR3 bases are TGCAGCGTTGTCTTGATCATTTCGGGACAGGGTATAGATGAGCAGTTCTTC. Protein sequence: CSVVLIISGQGIDEQFF.

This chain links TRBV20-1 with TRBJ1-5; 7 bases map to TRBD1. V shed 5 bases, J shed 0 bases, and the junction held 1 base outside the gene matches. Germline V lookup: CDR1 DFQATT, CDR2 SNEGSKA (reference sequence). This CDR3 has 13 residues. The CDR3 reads CSAWDSSNQPQHF. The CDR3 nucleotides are TGCAGTGCTTGGGACAGTAGCAATCAGCCCCAGCATTTT.

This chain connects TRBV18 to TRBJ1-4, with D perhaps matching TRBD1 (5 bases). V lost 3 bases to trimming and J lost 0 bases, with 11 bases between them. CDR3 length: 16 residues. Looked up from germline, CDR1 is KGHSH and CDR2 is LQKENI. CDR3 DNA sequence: TGTGCCAGCTCACCGGGGCCTCCTGCAACTAATGAAAAACTGTTTTTT. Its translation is CASSPGPPATNEKLFF.

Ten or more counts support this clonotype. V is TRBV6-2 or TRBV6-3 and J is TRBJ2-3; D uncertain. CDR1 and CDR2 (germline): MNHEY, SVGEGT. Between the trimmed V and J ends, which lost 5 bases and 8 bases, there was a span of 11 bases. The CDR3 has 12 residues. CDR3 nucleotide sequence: TGTGCCAGCAGTCGGTGGGAAAGTACGCAGTATTTT. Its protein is CASSRWESTQYF.

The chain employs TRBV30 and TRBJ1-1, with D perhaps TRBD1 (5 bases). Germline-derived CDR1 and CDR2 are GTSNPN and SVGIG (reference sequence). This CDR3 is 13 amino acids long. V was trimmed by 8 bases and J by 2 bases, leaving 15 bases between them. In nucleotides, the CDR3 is TGTGCCGGAGCCAGGGATAGAAACACTGAAGCTTTCTTT. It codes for CAGARDRNTEAFF.